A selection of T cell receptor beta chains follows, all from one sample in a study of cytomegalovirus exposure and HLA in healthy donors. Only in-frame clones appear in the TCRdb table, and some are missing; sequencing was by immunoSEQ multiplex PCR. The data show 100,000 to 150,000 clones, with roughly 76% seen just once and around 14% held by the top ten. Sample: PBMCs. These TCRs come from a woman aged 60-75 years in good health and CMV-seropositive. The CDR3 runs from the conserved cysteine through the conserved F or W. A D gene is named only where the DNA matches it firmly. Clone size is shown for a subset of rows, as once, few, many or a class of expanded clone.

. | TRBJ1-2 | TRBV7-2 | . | TGTGCCAGCAGCTTAGTAGGAGGGACGGGTTCTGGTGGTGGCTACACCTTC | CASSLVGGTGSGGGYTF
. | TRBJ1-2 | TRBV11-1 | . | TGTGCCAGCAGCACCGTCCAGGGACTCGGGGGCTACACCTTC | CASSTVQGLGGYTF
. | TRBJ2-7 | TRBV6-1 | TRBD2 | TGTGCCAGCAGTGAAGGTTGGACTAGTTTCTACGAGCAGTACTTC | CASSEGWTSFYEQYF
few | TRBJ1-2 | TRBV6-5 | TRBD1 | TGTGCCAGCAGGGACAGGAGCTATGGCTACACCTTC | CASRDRSYGYTF
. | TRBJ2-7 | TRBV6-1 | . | TGTGCCAGCAGGGATCCGGGGACACGCTCCTACGAGCAGTACTTC | CASRDPGTRSYEQYF
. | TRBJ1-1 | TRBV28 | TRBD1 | TGTGCCAGCGGGCTCCCGGACAGGGCGAACACTGAAGCTTTCTTT | CASGLPDRANTEAFF
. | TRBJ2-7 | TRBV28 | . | TGTGCCAGCAGCCCCTCTTTAATGGCGGGGAGAGTCTCCTACGAGCAGTACTTC | CASSPSLMAGRVSYEQYF
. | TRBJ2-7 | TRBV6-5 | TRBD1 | TGTGCCAGCAGTCTACGTCGGGACAGGGGTCACGAGCAGTACTTC | CASSLRRDRGHEQYF
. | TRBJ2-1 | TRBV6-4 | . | TGTGCCAGCAGTGACTCCCCCGGGACACGAAATGAGCAGTTCTTC | CASSDSPGTRNEQFF
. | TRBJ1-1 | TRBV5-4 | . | TGTGCCAGCAGCCGTTCGGGTGAAGCTTTCTTT | CASSRSGEAFF
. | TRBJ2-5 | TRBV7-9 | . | TGTGCCAGCAGCAAGCGACAGCCTGAAGAGACCCAGTACTTC | CASSKRQPEETQYF
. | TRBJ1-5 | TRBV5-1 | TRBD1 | TGCGCCAGCAGCTTTGAAGGGGGCCAGCCCCAGCATTTT | CASSFEGGQPQHF
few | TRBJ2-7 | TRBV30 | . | TGTGCCTGGAGTGGGGGGGGGCGATTCTCCTACGAGCAGTACTTC | CAWSGGGRFSYEQYF
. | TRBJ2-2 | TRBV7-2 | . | TGTGCCAGCAGCTTAGTTAATTCTGGGGCGGACACCGGGGAGCTGTTTTTT | CASSLVNSGADTGELFF
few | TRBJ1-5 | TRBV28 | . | TGTGCCAGCAGTTTAGGTCTCGGGGCCCAGCATTTT | CASSLGLGAQHF
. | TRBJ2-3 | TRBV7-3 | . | TGTGCCAGCAGCTTATACCCGGCTAGTAATACCGCAGATACGCAGTATTTT | CASSLYPASNTADTQYF
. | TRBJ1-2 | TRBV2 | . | TGTGCCAGCAGTGATACGGCAGGGGTCCTCGCCTTC | CASSDTAGVLAF
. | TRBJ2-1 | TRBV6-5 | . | TGTGCCAGCAGTTACTTGTCTGACAATGAGCAGTTCTTC | CASSYLSDNEQFF
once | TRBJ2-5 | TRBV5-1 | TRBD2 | TGCGCCAGCAGCGGGGGACTAGCGGGGGGTAAAGAGACCCAGTACTTC | CASSGGLAGGKETQYF
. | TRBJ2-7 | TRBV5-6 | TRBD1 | TGTGCCAGCAGCTTGGAGGGGGCAGGGTTCGAGCAGTACTTC | CASSLEGAGFEQYF
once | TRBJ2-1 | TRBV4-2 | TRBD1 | TGTGCCAGCAGCCGCGGACAGGTAAACAATGAGCAGTTCTTC | CASSRGQVNNEQFF
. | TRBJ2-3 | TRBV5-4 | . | TGTGCCAGCAACCAAGGGGGGGTCTCCCCCACAGATACGCAGTATTTT | CASNQGGVSPTDTQYF
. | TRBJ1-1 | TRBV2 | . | TGTGCCAGCAGTGGCCCTGGACAAAAGAACACTGAAGCTTTCTTT | CASSGPGQKNTEAFF
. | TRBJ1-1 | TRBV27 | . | TGTGCCAGCAGGGAGACAGGTTTTGAACGCGGCACTGAAGCTTTCTTT | CASRETGFERGTEAFF
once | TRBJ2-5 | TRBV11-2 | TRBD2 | TGTGCCAGCAGCCAATTAGCGGGGACTCAAGAGACCCAGTACTTC | CASSQLAGTQETQYF
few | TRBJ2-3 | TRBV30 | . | TGTGCCTGGAGTGTTTTCTACAGAAAAAAGGACACAGATACGCAGTATTTT | CAWSVFYRKKDTDTQYF
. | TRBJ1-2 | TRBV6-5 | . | TGTGCCAGCGGCTACAGTTCCGGCTACACCTTC | CASGYSSGYTF
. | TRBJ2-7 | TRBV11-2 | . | TGTGCCAGCAGCTCGCGTGAGCCGGGACACTTTCTCTTC | CASSSREPGHFLF
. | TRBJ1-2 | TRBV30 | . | TGTGCCTGGAGTGCCCCGGGGGGCTACACCTTC | CAWSAPGGYTF
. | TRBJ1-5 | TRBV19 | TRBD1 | TGTGCCAGTAGTATCGCACAGGGGGTCTATCAGCCCCAGCATTTT | CASSIAQGVYQPQHF
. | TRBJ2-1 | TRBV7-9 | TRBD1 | TGTGCCAGCAGCTCAAACCCCGGGACAGGAGACTCCTACAATGAGCAGTTCTTC | CASSSNPGTGDSYNEQFF
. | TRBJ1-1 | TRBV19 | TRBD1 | TGTGCCAGTAGTAGACAGGACAGGCGGGACACTGAAGCTTTCTTT | CASSRQDRRDTEAFF
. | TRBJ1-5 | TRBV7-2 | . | TGTGCCAGCAGCCCCGACAGAAGCAATCAGCCCCAGCATTTT | CASSPDRSNQPQHF
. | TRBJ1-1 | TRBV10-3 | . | TGTGCCATCAGTTTGACAGGTACCAACACTGAAGCTTTCTTT | CAISLTGTNTEAFF
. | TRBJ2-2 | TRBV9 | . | TGTGCCAGCAGCACCCAGGCCATGAACACCGGGGAGCTGTTTTTT | CASSTQAMNTGELFF
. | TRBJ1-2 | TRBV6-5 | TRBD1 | TGTGCCAGCAGAGGACAGGAATACTATGGCTACACCTTC | CASRGQEYYGYTF
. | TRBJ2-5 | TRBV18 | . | TGTGCCAGCTCACCAGTGGCAGGGTTAGAGACCCAGTACTTC | CASSPVAGLETQYF
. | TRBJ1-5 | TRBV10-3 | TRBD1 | TGTGCCATCAGTCAAGGGACAGGGGAGCAGCCCCAGCATTTT | CAISQGTGEQPQHF
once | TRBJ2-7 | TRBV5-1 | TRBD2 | TGCGCCAGCAGCTGGGGGGGGAGCTCCTACGAGCAGTACTTC | CASSWGGSSYEQYF
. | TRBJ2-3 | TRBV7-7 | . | TGTGCTAGCAGCCTCGGACACCTTAGCACAGATACGCAGTATTTT | CASSLGHLSTDTQYF
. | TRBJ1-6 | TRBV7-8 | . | TGTGCCAGCAGCTTAACTGACAGCGTTAATTCACCCCTCCACTTT | CASSLTDSVNSPLHF
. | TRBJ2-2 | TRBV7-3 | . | TGTGCCAGCAGCTCGATACTCGGGGAGCTGTTTTTT | CASSSILGELFF
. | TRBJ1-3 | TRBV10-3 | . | TGTGCCATCAGTGAGTCGGCAGGGGAAAACACCATATATTTT | CAISESAGENTIYF